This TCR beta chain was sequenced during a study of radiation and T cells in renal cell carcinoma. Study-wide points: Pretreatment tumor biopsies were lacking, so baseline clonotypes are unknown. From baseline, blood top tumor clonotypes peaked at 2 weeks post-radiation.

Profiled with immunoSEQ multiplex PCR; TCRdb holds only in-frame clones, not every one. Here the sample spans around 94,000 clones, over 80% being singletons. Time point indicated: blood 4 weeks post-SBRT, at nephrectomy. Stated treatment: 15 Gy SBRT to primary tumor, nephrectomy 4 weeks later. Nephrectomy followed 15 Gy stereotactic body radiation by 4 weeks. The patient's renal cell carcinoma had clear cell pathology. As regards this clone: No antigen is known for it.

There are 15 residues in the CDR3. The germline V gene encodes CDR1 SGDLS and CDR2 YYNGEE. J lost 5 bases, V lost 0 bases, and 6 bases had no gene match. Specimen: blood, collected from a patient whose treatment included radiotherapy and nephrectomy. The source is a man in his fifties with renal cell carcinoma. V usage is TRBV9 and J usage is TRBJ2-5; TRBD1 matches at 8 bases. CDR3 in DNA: TGTGCCAGCAGCGTAGGACAGGGGCGACTGGAGACCCAGTACTTC. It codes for CASSVGQGRLETQYF.